The 23 T cell receptor beta chains below were found in one sample sequenced in a study of blood T cell repertoires in COVID-19. The repertoire was sequenced with immunoSEQ multiplex PCR; TCRdb's copy has only in-frame clones and lacks some. This sample has more than 60,000 clones; approximately 85% occur once, and the top ten carry around 18%. Sequences were obtained from peripheral blood. The receptor set was obtained from a human donor in a cohort sampled during active COVID-19.

The chain uses TRBV7-2 and TRBJ2-1; D is possibly TRBD1 (5 bases). With 4 bases removed from V and 3 bases from J, the gap between germline ends came to 13 bases. The CDR3 has 15 amino acids. Per germline, CDR1 SGHTA and CDR2 FQGNSA. CDR3 in amino acids: CASSSQGNFYNEQFF. The DNA for the CDR3 is TGTGCCAGCAGCTCCCAGGGCAATTTCTACAATGAGCAGTTCTTC.

The chain recombines TRBV5-6 with TRBJ1-2; D uncertain. CDR3 length: 13 amino acids. V was clipped by 1 base and J by 1 base, with 5 bases between them. Germline-derived CDR1 and CDR2 are SGHDT and YYEEEE. CDR3 amino acids: CASSLQNNYGYTF. In DNA, the CDR3 is TGTGCCAGCAGCTTGCAGAATAACTATGGCTACACCTTC.

The chain recombines TRBV18 with TRBJ1-1, with 10 positions matching TRBD1. Germline-derived CDR1 and CDR2 are KGHSH and LQKENI. J gave up 0 bases and V 6 bases, and 4 bases lay outside the gene matches. The CDR3 contains 15 residues. CDR3 nucleotide sequence: TGTGCCAGCTCTGGGACAGGGGATCTGAACACTGAAGCTTTCTTT. Its protein is CASSGTGDLNTEAFF.

The chain links TRBV6-6 to TRBJ1-3, with 8 bases identical to TRBD1. Germline V gene data show CDR1 as MNHNY and CDR2 as SVGAGI (reference sequence). CDR3 size: 16 residues. V was clipped by 6 bases and J by 0 bases; unmatched bases: 7. The CDR3 loop is CASSPQGENSGNTIYF. The CDR3 DNA reads as TGTGCCAGCAGCCCACAGGGGGAGAACTCTGGAAACACCATATATTTT.

The chain joins TRBV4-1 to TRBJ2-7; D might be TRBD2 (6 bases). The length of the CDR3 is 16 residues. V dropped 0 bases and J dropped 0 bases, with 12 bases sitting between them. Germline CDR1 is MGHRA and CDR2 is YSYEKL. CDR3 nucleotides: TGCGCCAGCAGCCAAGATTTATCGGGGGACTCCTACGAGCAGTACTTC. It translates to CASSQDLSGDSYEQYF.

A few counts support this clone. V gene TRBV4-1 combines with J gene TRBJ1-2; 7 nucleotides match TRBD1. The germline CDR1 and CDR2 sequences are MGHRA and YSYEKL. V trimming: 0 bases; J trimming: 5 bases; junction bases outside the gene matches: 9. The CDR3 covers 16 residues. The CDR3 DNA sequence: TGCGCCAGCAGCCAAGAGCGGGACAGTGCACCGTATGGCTACACCTTC. Translated: CASSQERDSAPYGYTF.

V usage is TRBV18 and J usage is TRBJ2-7; possibly TRBD1 for D (6 bases). Per the germline V gene, CDR1 is KGHSH and CDR2 is LQKENI. This CDR3 is built from 16 residues. V gave up 6 bases and J gave up 2 bases, with 20 bases separating them. CDR3 protein: CASSSEEQGIPYEQYF. CDR3 nucleotide sequence: TGTGCCAGCTCCTCTGAAGAACAGGGAATTCCCTACGAGCAGTACTTC.

This sequence joins TRBV7-2 and TRBJ2-1; the D gene is possibly TRBD2 (5 bases). This CDR3 is built from 12 residues. Trimming pared 5 bases from V and 7 bases from J, leaving 9 bases between. The V gene's germline CDR1 is SGHTA and CDR2 FQGNSA. The CDR3 DNA is TGTGCCAGCAGCGAACTAGGGAATGAGCAGTTCTTC. This sequence encodes CASSELGNEQFF.

This clone has more than one count but fewer than ten. V usage is TRBV6-2 or TRBV6-3 and J usage is TRBJ1-5; a weak D match, TRBD1 (5 bases). The germline V gene has CDR1 MNHEY and CDR2 SVGEGT. This CDR3 has 15 residues. The V gene lost 6 bases and the J gene lost 4 bases, with 16 bases spanning the gap. In DNA, the CDR3 is TGTGCCAGCAGCCCCCCAGCGGGGCAAAATCAGCCCCAGCATTTT. The encoded protein is CASSPPAGQNQPQHF.

The chain couples TRBV6-6 to TRBJ2-2; possible D gene TRBD1, 5 bases. This CDR3 is 13 amino acids long. Between the trimmed V and J ends, which lost 10 bases and 3 bases, there was a span of 12 bases. Germline assignment: CDR1 MNHNY and CDR2 SVGAGI (reference sequence). Here the CDR3 DNA reads TGTGCCATCGCCGACAGTCACACCGGGGAGCTGTTTTTT. Its translation is CAIADSHTGELFF.

This rearrangement joins TRBV5-4 to TRBJ2-5, with 12 nucleotides matching TRBD2. CDR3 size: 18 residues. Losses at the gene ends were 4 bases for V and 1 base for J; bases not matched to a gene: 11. Germline CDR1 reads SGHNT; CDR2 reads YYREEE (reference sequence). The CDR3 spells CASSLQRTSGDLQETQYF. The CDR3 bases are TGTGCCAGCAGCCTCCAAAGGACTAGCGGGGATCTCCAAGAGACCCAGTACTTC. Looking up the rest from reference TRBV5-4 and TRBJ2-5 gives the full variable domain: ETGVTQSPTHLIKTRGQQVTLRCSSQSGHNTVSWYQQALGQGPQFIFQYYREEENGRGNFPPRFSGLQFPNYSSELNVNALELDDSALYLCASSLQRTSGDLQETQYFGPGTRLLVL.

The rearrangement uses TRBV15 and TRBJ2-3, with a possible D match to TRBD1 (6 bases). Trimming removed 1 base from V and 2 bases from J, with 13 bases in between. This CDR3 region has 16 residues. From germline, CDR1 is LNHNV and CDR2 YYDKDF (reference sequence). The CDR3 reads CATSRGGLGPTDTQYF. Written as DNA, the CDR3 is TGTGCCACCAGCAGAGGGGGGCTAGGCCCCACAGATACGCAGTATTTT.

This clone was seen a single time. The rearrangement uses TRBV5-6 and TRBJ1-2, with a weak D call TRBD1 (6 bases). Germline-derived CDR1 and CDR2 are SGHDT and YYEEEE. The CDR3 is 15 residues long. The V end was cut by 4 bases, the J end by 6 bases, with 19 bases between. The CDR3 DNA reads TGTGCCAGCAGCCTAGCCGGGACACAATCGAATGGCTACACCTTC. Protein product: CASSLAGTQSNGYTF.

The chain recombines TRBV2 with TRBJ2-2, with D perhaps matching TRBD1 (6 bases). Trimming removed 6 bases from V and 7 bases from J, with 12 bases in between. CDR1 is SNHLY and CDR2 is FYNNEI in the germline V gene. The CDR3 extends over 13 amino acids. The CDR3, as DNA: TGTGCCAGCAGCTACAGGGCCGGCGGGGAGCTGTTTTTT. Its translation: CASSYRAGGELFF.

V and J are TRBV5-1 and TRBJ2-5, with D perhaps TRBD1 (6 bases). Trimming took off 4 bases at V and 5 bases at J, with 24 bases between the two ends. The germline gives CDR1 SGHRS, CDR2 YFSETQ. This CDR3 contains 17 residues. CDR3 in DNA: TGCGCCAGCAGCCCACAAACAGGGATCCTTGGTCTGGAGACCCAGTACTTC. Translation gives CASSPQTGILGLETQYF.

The chain joins TRBV12-3 or TRBV12-4 to TRBJ2-3, with unresolved D. The CDR3 loop spans 13 amino acids. The V and J ends lost 6 bases and 4 bases respectively, with 11 bases between them. The CDR3 region is CASRLLFPDTQYF. The CDR3 nucleotides are TGTGCCAGCAGACTCCTCTTTCCAGATACGCAGTATTTT.

The rearrangement uses TRBV18 and TRBJ2-2; 9 nucleotides line up with TRBD1. The trim removed 5 bases at V and 4 bases at J, leaving 5 bases unmatched. This CDR3 has 15 residues. Germline CDR1 and CDR2: KGHSH and LQKENI. CDR3: CASSSQDRGTGELFF. The DNA of the CDR3 is TGTGCCAGCTCATCCCAGGACAGGGGCACCGGGGAGCTGTTTTTT.

This clone was recorded only once. The chain employs TRBV7-8 and TRBJ2-1, with 8 bases lining up with TRBD2. This CDR3 is 19 amino acids long. The germline CDR1 and CDR2 sequences are SGHVS and FQNEAQ. Germline trimming cut 5 bases from V and 0 bases from J; bases unmatched to any gene: 15. The CDR3 is CASSLSRDSRGGSYNEQFF. The CDR3 DNA sequence: TGTGCCAGCAGCCTGAGCCGGGACTCCCGGGGGGGCTCCTACAATGAGCAGTTCTTC.

The V and J genes are TRBV30 and TRBJ1-1; D unresolved. Trimming left V 0 bases short and J 6 bases short, with 5 bases between. Per the germline V gene, CDR1 is GTSNPN and CDR2 is SVGIG (reference sequence). The CDR3 is made up of 11 amino acids. The CDR3 is CAWSVRAEAFF. In nucleotides, the CDR3 is TGTGCCTGGAGTGTACGGGCTGAAGCTTTCTTT.

CDR3 nucleotides: TGTGCCAGTAGTAGGGGGACAGGACCAGTGCCCTATGGCTACACCTTC. It codes for CASSRGTGPVPYGYTF. V gene TRBV19 combines with J gene TRBJ1-2; 8 bases fit TRBD1. Trimming took 4 bases from V and 4 from J; bases not matched to a gene: 11. This CDR3 is 16 amino acids long. Germline-derived CDR1 and CDR2 are LNHDA and SQIVND (reference sequence).

The V call is TRBV11-2, the J call TRBJ1-5, with TRBD1 matching over 7 bases. CDR3 length: 13 amino acids. The V and J ends lost 5 bases and 4 bases, in that order; junction bases with no gene match: 2. The germline V gene encodes CDR1 SGHAT and CDR2 FQNNGV. Here the CDR3 reads CASSEDRNQPQHF. The CDR3 DNA reads as TGTGCCAGCAGCGAGGACAGGAATCAGCCCCAGCATTTT. Together with reference TRBV11-2 and TRBJ1-5, the CDR3 gives the full variable domain: EAGVAQSPRYKIIEKRQSVAFWCNPISGHATLYWYQQILGQGPKLLIQFQNNGVVDDSQLPKDRFSAERLKGVDSTLKIQPAKLEDSAVYLCASSEDRNQPQHFGDGTRLSIL.

This chain links TRBV5-1 with TRBJ2-2; a weak D match, TRBD1 (6 bases). From germline, CDR1 is SGHRS and CDR2 YFSETQ. V was clipped by 4 bases and J by 2 bases, with 12 bases between them. The CDR3 runs to 15 residues. In DNA form, the CDR3 reads TGCGCCAGCAGCCCGGGACACGCTAACACCGGGGAGCTGTTTTTT. Its translation: CASSPGHANTGELFF.

The J gene is TRBJ2-1, the V gene TRBV6-2 or TRBV6-3; 10 bases are shared with TRBD2. With V trimmed by 4 bases and J by 2 bases, 5 bases remained unmatched. In germline, CDR1 is MNHEY, CDR2 SVGEGT. This CDR3 has 16 residues. CDR3: CASSSSGGPTYNEQFF. CDR3 DNA: TGTGCCAGCAGTTCTAGCGGGGGCCCGACCTACAATGAGCAGTTCTTC.